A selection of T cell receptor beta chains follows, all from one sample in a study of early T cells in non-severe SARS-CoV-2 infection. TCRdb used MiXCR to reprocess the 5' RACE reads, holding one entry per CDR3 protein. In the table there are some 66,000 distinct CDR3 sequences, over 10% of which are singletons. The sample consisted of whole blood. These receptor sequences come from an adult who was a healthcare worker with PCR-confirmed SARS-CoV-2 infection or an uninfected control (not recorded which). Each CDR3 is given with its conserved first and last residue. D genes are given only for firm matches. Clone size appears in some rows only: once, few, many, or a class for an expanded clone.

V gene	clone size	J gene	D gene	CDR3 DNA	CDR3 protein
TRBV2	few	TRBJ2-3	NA	TGTGCCAGCAGTGAGCGGGGAGGAGATACGCAGTATTTT	CASSERGGDTQYF
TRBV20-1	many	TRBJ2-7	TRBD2	TGCAGTGCTAGCGCCGGCCTAGCGGGCTCCTACGAGCAGTACTTC	CSASAGLAGSYEQYF
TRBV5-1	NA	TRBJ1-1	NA	TGCGCCAGCAGCTTGGACAGGCCGCAGAACACTGAAGCTTTCTTT	CASSLDRPQNTEAFF
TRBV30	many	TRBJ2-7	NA	TGTGCCTGGAGAGCTAGCCGGGAGCAGTACTTC	CAWRASREQYF
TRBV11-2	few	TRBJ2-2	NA	TGTGCCAGCCTTCTCAGAGGGAGCACCGGGGAGCTGTTTTTT	CASLLRGSTGELFF
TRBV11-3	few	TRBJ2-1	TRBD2	TGTGCCGGCAGCCCTGGACTAGCGGGAGGGCCGGAGCAGTTCTTC	CAGSPGLAGGPEQFF
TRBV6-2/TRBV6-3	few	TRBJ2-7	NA	TGTGCCAGCAGTCTTACAACTACCTACGAGCAGTACTTC	CASSLTTTYEQYF
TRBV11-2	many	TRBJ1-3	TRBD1	TGTGCCAGCAGCCCCTCGACAGGGGCTGGAAACACCATATATTTT	CASSPSTGAGNTIYF
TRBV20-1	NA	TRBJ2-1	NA	TGCAGTGCTAGTCGGCGGGACTCCTACAATGAGCAGTTCTTC	CSASRRDSYNEQFF
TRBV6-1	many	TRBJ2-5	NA	TGTGCCGCCGGGGGGCTGGATCAAGAGACCCAGTACTTC	CAAGGLDQETQYF
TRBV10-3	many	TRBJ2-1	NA	TGTGCCATCAGATCACTAGATAGTAATGAGCAGTTCTTC	CAIRSLDSNEQFF
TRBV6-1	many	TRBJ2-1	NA	TGTGCCAGCAGTCCAACAGGGGGGGCTTTCAATGAGCAGTTCTTC	CASSPTGGAFNEQFF
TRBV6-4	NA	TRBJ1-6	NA	TGTGCCAGTGGGATATCCGGGAATTCACCCCTCCACTTT	CASGISGNSPLHF
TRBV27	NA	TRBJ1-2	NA	TGTGCCAGCCATAAACAGGGTCTGGCGAATGGCTACACCTTC	CASHKQGLANGYTF
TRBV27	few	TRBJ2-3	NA	TGTGCCAGCAGTTTATCTCGCACAGATACGCAGTATTTT	CASSLSRTDTQYF
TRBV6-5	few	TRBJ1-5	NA	TGTGCCAGCAGTTACGGGGGTAACAATCAGCCCCAGCATTTT	CASSYGGNNQPQHF
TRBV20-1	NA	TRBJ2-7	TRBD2	TGCAGTGCTGCCCGCGGGGCGGGAGGATCCTACGAGCAGTACTTC	CSAARGAGGSYEQYF
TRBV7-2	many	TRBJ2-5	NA	TGTGCCAGCAGCCGGGCCTTTCAAGAGACCCAGTACTTC	CASSRAFQETQYF
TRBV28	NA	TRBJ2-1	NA	TGTGCCAGCATTGCCACTTACAACAATGAGCAGTTCTTC	CASIATYNNEQFF
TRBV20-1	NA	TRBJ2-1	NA	TGCAGTGCTAGAGATATGAGGGACACCTACAATGAGCAGTTCTTC	CSARDMRDTYNEQFF
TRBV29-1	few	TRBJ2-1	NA	TGCAGCGTTGAATCCGTACTTGAGCAGTTCTTC	CSVESVLEQFF
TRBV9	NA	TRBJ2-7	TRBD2	TGTGCCAGCAGCGGAAGCGGGAACTCCTACGAGCAGTACTTC	CASSGSGNSYEQYF
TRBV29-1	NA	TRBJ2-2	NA	TGCAGCGCTGGGGGACCGGGGACCGGGGAGCTGTTTTTT	CSAGGPGTGELFF
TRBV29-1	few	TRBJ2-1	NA	TGCAGCGTTCAACCCAGGGGGGGTGCAGCCATCCAAAAGGCGTACAATGAGCAGTTCTTC	CSVQPRGGAAIQKAYNEQFF
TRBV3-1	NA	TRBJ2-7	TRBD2	TGTGCCAGCAGCCAACTAGCGGGAGCTTCCTACGAGCAGTACTTC	CASSQLAGASYEQYF
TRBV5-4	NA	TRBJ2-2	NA	TGTGCCAGCAGCTTGCCAGGGACCATCGCCGGGGAGCTGTTTTTT	CASSLPGTIAGELFF
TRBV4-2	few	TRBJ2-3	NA	TGTGCCAGCAGCCATACCCAGGGGGCTAGCGGATGGGGCGACACAGATACGCAGTATTTT	CASSHTQGASGWGDTDTQYF
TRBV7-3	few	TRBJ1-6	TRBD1	TGTGCCAGCAGCTTGGACAGGGGATCACCCCTCCACTTT	CASSLDRGSPLHF
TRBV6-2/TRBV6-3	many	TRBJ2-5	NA	TGTGCCAGCAGACCCGGGACATTCGACTCCAAAGAGACCCAGTACTTC	CASRPGTFDSKETQYF
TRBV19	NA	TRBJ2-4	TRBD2	TGTGCCAGTAGTATTTGGCGGGAGGACAACATTCAGTACTTC	CASSIWREDNIQYF
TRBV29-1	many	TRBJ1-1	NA	TGCAGCGTTGTGATGGACGGAGGTACTGAAGCTTTCTTT	CSVVMDGGTEAFF
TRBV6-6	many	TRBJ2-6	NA	TGTGCCAGCAGTTACCCTGCTTCGTTGTCCGGGGCCAACGTCCTGACTTTC	CASSYPASLSGANVLTF
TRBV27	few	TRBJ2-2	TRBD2	TGTGCCAGCGCCACTAGCGGGAGGTCTCCCGGGGAGCTGTTTTTT	CASATSGRSPGELFF
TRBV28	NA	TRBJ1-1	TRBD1	TGTGCCAGCAGTCGGGACAGGCCCCCACCTGAAGCTTTCTTT	CASSRDRPPPEAFF
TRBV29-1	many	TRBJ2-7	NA	TGCAGCGTTGCCGCGGGATACGAGCAGTACTTC	CSVAAGYEQYF
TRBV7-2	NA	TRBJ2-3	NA	TGTGCCAGCAGCCTGACAGGGAGGGAAGATACGCAGTATTTT	CASSLTGREDTQYF
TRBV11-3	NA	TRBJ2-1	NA	TGTGCCAGCAGCTTAGGGGGGCATGAGCAGTTCTTC	CASSLGGHEQFF
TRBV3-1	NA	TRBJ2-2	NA	TGTGCCAGCAGCCAGGGACTGGCGAACACCGGGGAGCTGTTTTTT	CASSQGLANTGELFF
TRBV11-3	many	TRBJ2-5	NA	TGTGCCAGCAGCTTAACCAGGGCCGTCCAAGAGACCCAGTACTTC	CASSLTRAVQETQYF
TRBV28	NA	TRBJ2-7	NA	TGTGCCAGCAGCCCTCCGGGGAGGAAGGTCGAGCAGTACTTC	CASSPPGRKVEQYF
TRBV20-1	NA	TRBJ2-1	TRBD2	TGCAGTGCCGCGACTAGCGGGAGGAATGAGCAGTTCTTC	CSAATSGRNEQFF
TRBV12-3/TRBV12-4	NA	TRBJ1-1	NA	TGTGCCAGCAGTTTGGACTTAAGGGGGACTGAAGCTTTCTTT	CASSLDLRGTEAFF
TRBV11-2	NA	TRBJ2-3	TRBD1	TGTGCCAGCAGCTTAGGACAGGGGGGTTTTGGCACAGATACGCAGTATTTT	CASSLGQGGFGTDTQYF
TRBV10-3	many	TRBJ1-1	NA	TGTGCCATCAGTGACCTACAACCGAACACTGAAGCTTTCTTT	CAISDLQPNTEAFF